This T cell receptor beta chain was identified during a study of early T cells in non-severe SARS-CoV-2 infection. Study background: The sequenced material was bulk RNA from unsorted whole blood, and its chains were unpaired. Study-wide findings and caveats: Private and CD4 specificities were missed by VDJdb matching, which favored anti-spike CD8 responses.

The V gene lost 7 bases and the J gene lost 4 bases, with 11 bases spanning the gap. This CDR3 has 12 residues. Molecules of cDNA were individually given unique molecular identifiers that were attached to them. TCRdb used MiXCR to reprocess the 5' RACE reads, holding one entry per CDR3 protein. The sample has under 45,000 distinct CDR3 sequences; approximately 7.9% are singletons. This clonotype has a handful of counts. What it binds is not known. The V and J genes are TRBV12-3 or TRBV12-4 and TRBJ2-7; the D gene could be TRBD1 or TRBD2 (6 bases each). Sample: whole blood, taken at baseline. The receptor comes from an adult who was a healthcare worker with PCR-confirmed SARS-CoV-2 infection or an uninfected control (not recorded which). CDR3 region: CASTLGGYEQYF. The DNA for the CDR3 is TGTGCCAGCACTCTAGGGGGGTACGAGCAGTACTTC.